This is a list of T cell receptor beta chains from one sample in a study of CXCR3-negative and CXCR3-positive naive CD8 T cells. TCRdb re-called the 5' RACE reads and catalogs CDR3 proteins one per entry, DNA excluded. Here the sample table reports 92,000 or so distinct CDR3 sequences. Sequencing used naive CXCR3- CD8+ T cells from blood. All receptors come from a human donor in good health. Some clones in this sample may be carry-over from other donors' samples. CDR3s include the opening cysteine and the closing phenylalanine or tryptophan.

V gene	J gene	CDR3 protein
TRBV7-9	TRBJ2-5	CASSLMPQETQYF
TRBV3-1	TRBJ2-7	CASSQGGLGSHYYEQYF
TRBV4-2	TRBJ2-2	CASGTGGDTGELFF
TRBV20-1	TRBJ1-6	CSARLRGDGYNSPLHF
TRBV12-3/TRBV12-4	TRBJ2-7	CASSPPSGTYEQYF
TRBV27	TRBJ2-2	CASSPGTGAGELFF
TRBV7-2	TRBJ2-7	CASSLPVPRSSYEQYF
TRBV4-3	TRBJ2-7	CASSQVTGDPTYEQYF
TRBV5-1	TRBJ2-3	CASSFRTSGIADTQYF
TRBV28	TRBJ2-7	CASSTGGSYEQYF
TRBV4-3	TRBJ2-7	CASSPDRAGEQYF
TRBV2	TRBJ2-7	CASSGRDTGLPVYEQYF
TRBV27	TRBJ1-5	CASSMGPNQPQHF
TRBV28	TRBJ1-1	CASLGIRGGTEAFF